A single sample is the source of the 3 T cell receptor beta chains below, sequenced in a study of cytomegalovirus exposure and HLA in healthy donors. The PCR ran on 60 Vbeta and 13 Jbeta primers. Sequenced by immunoSEQ multiplex PCR; TCRdb stores in-frame clones only, minus some. The sample has fewer than 120,000 clones; about three quarters are singletons. The sequenced sample was PBMCs. The receptors were gathered from an older woman in good health and CMV-seropositive.

V and J are TRBV2 and TRBJ2-1; 8 bases are a match to TRBD1. The J segment lost 9 bases and the V segment lost 10 bases, leaving 14 bases of the junction unmatched. The CDR3 is 14 residues long. Germline CDR1 and CDR2: SNHLY and FYNNEI. The CDR3, as DNA: TGTGCCACACGAGGAACGGGACAGGAGGGTGAGCAGTTCTTC. Its protein product is CATRGTGQEGEQFF.

The chain links TRBV28 to TRBJ2-1; 16 bases agree with TRBD2. The germline V gene encodes CDR1 MDHEN and CDR2 SYDVKM. The CDR3 runs 18 residues. V lost 8 bases and J lost 5; bases outside the gene matches: 12. The DNA for the CDR3 is TGTGCCAGCGGGCCGGCGGGACTAGCGGGAGGGCAAGACAATGAGCAGTTCTTC. Amino acid sequence: CASGPAGLAGGQDNEQFF. Drawing the rest from reference TRBV28 and TRBJ2-1, the complete variable domain is DVKVTQSSRYLVKRTGEKVFLECVQDMDHENMFWYRQDPGLGLRLIYFSYDVKMKEKGDIPEGYSVSREKKERFSLILESASTNQTSMYLCASGPAGLAGGQDNEQFFGPGTRLTVL.

V is TRBV9 and J is TRBJ2-7, with TRBD2 matching over 10 bases. The CDR3 covers 17 residues. After removal of 0 bases from V and 0 bases from J, the junction contained 6 bases not matched to a gene. Germline V gene data show CDR1 as SGDLS and CDR2 as YYNGEE. This CDR3 is CASSVGLAGRSSYEQYF. The CDR3 nucleotides are TGTGCCAGCAGCGTAGGACTAGCGGGCCGAAGCTCCTACGAGCAGTACTTC. Drawing the rest from reference TRBV9 and TRBJ2-7, the complete variable domain is DSGVTQTPKHLITATGQRVTLRCSPRSGDLSVYWYQQSLDQGLQFLIQYYNGEERAKGNILERFSAQQFPDLHSELNLSSLELGDSALYFCASSVGLAGRSSYEQYFGPGTRLTVT.